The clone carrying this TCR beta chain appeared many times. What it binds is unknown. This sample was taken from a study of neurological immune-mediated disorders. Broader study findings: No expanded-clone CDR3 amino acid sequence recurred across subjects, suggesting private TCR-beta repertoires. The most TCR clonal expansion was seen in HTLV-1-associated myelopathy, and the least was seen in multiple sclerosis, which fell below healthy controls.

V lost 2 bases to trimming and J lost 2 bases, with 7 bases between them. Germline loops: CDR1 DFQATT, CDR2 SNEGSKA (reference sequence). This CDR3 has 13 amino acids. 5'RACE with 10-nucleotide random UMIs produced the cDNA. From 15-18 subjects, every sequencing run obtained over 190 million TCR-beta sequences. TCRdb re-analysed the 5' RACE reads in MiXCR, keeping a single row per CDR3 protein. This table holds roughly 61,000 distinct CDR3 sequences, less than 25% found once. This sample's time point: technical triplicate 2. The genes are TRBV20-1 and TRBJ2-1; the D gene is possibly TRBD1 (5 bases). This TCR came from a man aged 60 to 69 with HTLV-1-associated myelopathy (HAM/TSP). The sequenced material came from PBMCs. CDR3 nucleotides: TGCAGTGCTAGACAGGGCGCCTACAATGAGCAGTTCTTC. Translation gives CSARQGAYNEQFF.